A single sample is the source of the 3 T cell receptor beta chains below, sequenced in a study of blood T cell repertoires in COVID-19. Profiled with immunoSEQ multiplex PCR; TCRdb holds only in-frame clones, not every one. The sample holds approximately 110,000 clones, around 86% seen once. Material for sequencing was peripheral blood. Receptor source: a man over 45 with acute or convalescent COVID-19.

The rearrangement joins TRBV5-1 to TRBJ2-3, with 12 bases identical to TRBD2. After removal of 3 bases from V and 0 bases from J, the junction contained 5 bases not matched to a gene. This CDR3 spans 17 amino acids. Germline V gene sequence: CDR1 SGHRS, CDR2 YFSETQ. CDR3 bases: TGCGCCAGCAGCTCTTTGACTAGCGGGGGCAGCACAGATACGCAGTATTTT. Translating it yields CASSSLTSGGSTDTQYF.

This chain links TRBV27 with TRBJ2-3; D is undetermined. The CDR3 sequence is 11 residues long. The germline gives CDR1 MNHEY, CDR2 SMNVEV (reference sequence). Here the CDR3 DNA reads TGTCCCCACCTAGATGTAGATACGCAGTATTTT. Translating it yields CPHLDVDTQYF.

V gene TRBV30 combines with J gene TRBJ2-3, with TRBD2 matching 12 bases. The CDR3 covers 14 residues. V lost 3 bases and J lost 6; bases outside the gene matches: 4. Germline values: CDR1 GTSNPN, CDR2 SVGIG (reference sequence). The CDR3 DNA reads as TGTGCCTGGAGCCCGACTAGCGGGGGTGATACGCAGTATTTT. Protein sequence: CAWSPTSGGDTQYF.